Each of the 28 T cell receptor beta chains below was sequenced from the same sample in a study of read filtering for tumor transcriptome and immune sequencing. From about 0.4 ug of RNA, a library with molecular barcoded alpha/delta and beta/gamma adaptors was made. In TCRdb, the reads were re-called with MiXCR into one record per CDR3 protein. The table shows 57,000 or so distinct CDR3 sequences, with about 19% occurring only once. Sequencing input: a population of CD138-negative cells sorted from bone marrow. All receptors derive from a donor older than 35 with multiple myeloma.

The chain uses TRBV21-1 and TRBJ1-4; the D call of TRBD1 is as the table states it, not checked on the DNA. TRBV21-1 is a pseudogene segment. The CDR3 totals 15 residues. The CDR3, as DNA: TGTACCAGCCAGGGACCGGGACAGGGCAAAGAAAAACTGTTTTTT. Its translation: CTSQGPGQGKEKLFF.

Note on this clonotype: Since a much larger clone is just one base distant, this may be a read error. This sequence joins TRBV5-1 and TRBJ2-3; tentatively, D is TRBD1 (6 bases). The CDR3 covers 14 residues. The V gene's germline CDR1 is SGHRS and CDR2 YFSETQ. The CDR3 loop is CASSKADSTDAQYF. The CDR3 DNA is TGCGCCAGCAGCAAAGCGGACAGCACAGATGCGCAGTATTTT.

This clonotype was detected ten times or more. The CDR3 nucleotides are TGTGCCAGCACCGATATTGGGCGGGAAGAGACCCAGTACTTC. Amino acids: CASTDIGREETQYF. The genes are TRBV7-8 and TRBJ2-5; D possibly corresponds to TRBD2 (5 bases). V lost 7 bases, J lost 3 bases, and 15 bases lay in between. The germline gives CDR1 SGHVS, CDR2 FQNEAQ. The CDR3 length is 14 residues.

Turning to this clonotype: Given a much more abundant clone one base away, this may be a read error. In DNA, the CDR3 is TGCGCCAGCAGCACCGGACAGGGTGGCGATCAGCCCCAGCATTTT. Its translation: CASSTGQGGDQPQHF. This rearrangement joins TRBV5-1 to TRBJ1-5, with TRBD1 identical over 8 bases. Trimming cost V 4 bases and J 5 bases; bases outside gene matches: 8. CDR1 is SGHRS and CDR2 is YFSETQ in the germline V gene. The CDR3 covers 15 residues.

Many counts were recorded for this clonotype. The gene calls are TRBV28 and TRBJ1-5; D gene unclear. The germline CDR1 and CDR2 sequences are MDHEN and SYDVKM. The V end was cut by 3 bases, the J end by 2 bases, with 11 bases between. CDR3 length: 15 amino acids. CDR3 residues: CASSLTLMGNQPQHF. For the CDR3, the DNA is TGTGCCAGCAGTTTGACCCTCATGGGCAATCAGCCCCAGCATTTT. The variable domain in full, completed from reference TRBV28 and TRBJ1-5, reads DVKVTQSSRYLVKRTGEKVFLECVQDMDHENMFWYRQDPGLGLRLIYFSYDVKMKEKGDIPEGYSVSREKKERFSLILESASTNQTSMYLCASSLTLMGNQPQHFGDGTRLSIL.

V usage is TRBV20-1 and J usage is TRBJ2-7, with 7 bases lining up with TRBD1. Germline V gene sequence: CDR1 DFQATT, CDR2 SNEGSKA (reference sequence). The V segment lost 2 bases and the J segment 3 bases; nucleotides outside the gene matches: 1. The CDR3 consists of 12 residues. The CDR3 protein is CSARRDSYEQYF. CDR3 nucleotides: TGCAGTGCTAGAAGGGACAGCTACGAGCAGTACTTC.

This clonotype was seen at least ten times. This sequence joins TRBV12-3 or TRBV12-4 and TRBJ1-6; 7 bases align to TRBD1. Trimming took 4 bases from V and 7 from J; bases not matched to a gene: 4. The CDR3 loop spans 14 amino acids. CDR3 sequence: CASSSTGINSPLHF. The DNA of the CDR3 is TGTGCCAGCAGTTCGACAGGGATCAATTCACCCCTCCACTTT.

This clonotype appeared a few times. The CDR3 coding sequence is TGTGCCAGCAGGCCGACCTTAATTTCGAGAGAGCAGTACTTC. Translation: CASRPTLISREQYF. J is TRBJ2-7 and V is TRBV12-3 or TRBV12-4; D uncertain. V shed 6 bases and J shed 7 bases, with 19 bases lying between them. CDR3 length equals 14 residues.

This clonotype was seen many times. CDR3 DNA sequence: TGTGCCATCAGTGACGGGAACAATGAGCAGTTCTTC. Translated, it gives CAISDGNNEQFF. The chain employs TRBV10-3 and TRBJ2-1; the D gene is possibly TRBD2 (5 bases). The germline V gene encodes CDR1 ENHRY and CDR2 SYGVKD. The V end was cut by 3 bases, the J end by 5 bases, with 5 bases between. This CDR3 region has 12 residues.

This clonotype was counted at least ten times. The rearrangement uses TRBV10-3 and TRBJ2-7; D uncertain. The CDR3 length is 12 residues. The germline CDR1 and CDR2 sequences are ENHRY and SYGVKD. Trimming took 4 bases from V and 3 from J, leaving 7 bases between them. CDR3 in amino acids: CAISASGYEQYF. DNA of the CDR3: TGTGCCATCAGTGCATCGGGCTACGAGCAGTACTTC.

A word on this clonotype: In this CDR3 the conserved last residue, phenylalanine or tryptophan, is missing, so a read error is likely. This sequence joins TRBV12-3 or TRBV12-4 and TRBJ1-2, with 8 bases matching TRBD1. This CDR3 region has 14 residues. The CDR3 loop reads CASSTRTGLFGYTS. In nucleotides, the CDR3 is TGCGCCAGCAGTACGAGGACAGGGTTGTTCGGCTACACCTCC.

This clonotype was recorded only once. A much larger clone lies one base from this, so it may be a read error. This CDR3 is missing its conserved last phenylalanine or tryptophan, likely due to a read error. The rearrangement uses TRBV7-6 and TRBJ2-5; D may match TRBD1 or TRBD2 (5 bases each). From germline, CDR1 is SGHVS and CDR2 FNYEAQ. The CDR3 sequence is 15 residues long. With 10 bases removed from V and 4 bases from J, the gap between germline ends came to 22 bases. The DNA of the CDR3 is TGTGCCACCAACTCCGGGGCGGAGAGAGGAGAGACCCAGTACCTC. Its protein product is CATNSGAERGETQYL.

This clonotype was recorded many times. This chain links TRBV28 with TRBJ2-6; D gene ambiguous. The ends were cut back, 3 bases at V and 0 bases at J, with 3 bases in the middle. This CDR3 region has 14 residues. From germline, CDR1 is MDHEN and CDR2 SYDVKM. The CDR3 loop is CASSFNSGANVLTF. The CDR3 DNA reads TGTGCCAGCAGTTTCAACTCTGGGGCCAACGTCCTGACTTTC.

This clonotype showed up many times. The gene calls are TRBV6-1 and TRBJ2-1, with D perhaps assigned TRBD1 or TRBD2 (5 bases each). V was pared by 2 bases and J by 0 bases, with 8 bases between. This CDR3 is 15 amino acids long. Germline V lookup: CDR1 MNHNS, CDR2 SASEGT. The CDR3 sequence is CASSEPGRSYNEQFF. CDR3 in DNA: TGTGCCAGCAGTGAACCGGGGCGCTCCTACAATGAGCAGTTCTTC.

This clonotype showed up many times. V usage is TRBV7-9 and J usage is TRBJ2-5; possibly TRBD2 for D (6 bases). There are 17 residues in the CDR3. Germline values: CDR1 SEHNR, CDR2 FQNEAQ (reference sequence). The V end lost 5 bases, the J end lost 1 base, and 20 bases lay between the germline ends. CDR3 bases: TGTGCCAGCAGCACCTTGGGGCGTAGCGGATTCCAAGAGACCCAGTACTTC. It codes for CASSTLGRSGFQETQYF. Variable domain in full (rest from reference TRBV7-9 and TRBJ2-5): DTGVSQNPRHKITKRGQNVTFRCDPISEHNRLYWYRQTLGQGPEFLTYFQNEAQLEKSRLLSDRFSAERPKGSFSTLEIQRTEQGDSAMYLCASSTLGRSGFQETQYFGPGTRLLVL.

This clonotype showed up many times. The rearrangement links TRBV24-1 to TRBJ2-3; D not resolved. Trimming took off 4 bases at V and 2 bases at J, with 3 bases between the two ends. This CDR3 is built from 12 residues. In germline, CDR1 is KGHDR, CDR2 SFDVKD. CDR3 sequence (DNA): TGTGCCACCAGTGACCACACAGATACGCAGTATTTT. The encoded protein is CATSDHTDTQYF.

The sample holds many counts of this clonotype. This chain connects TRBV10-3 to TRBJ2-1; 11 bases fit TRBD1. The CDR3 runs to 14 residues. The ends lost 6 bases at V and 6 bases at J; junction bases unmatched: 4. CDR1 and CDR2 (germline): ENHRY, SYGVKD. The CDR3 DNA is TGTGCCATCAGGGACAGGGGGCACCCCAATGAGCAGTTCTTC. This translates into CAIRDRGHPNEQFF.

The table lists this clonotype with many counts. V usage is TRBV12-3 or TRBV12-4 and J usage is TRBJ2-2; D is unclear. The CDR3 length is 14 residues. Trimming stripped 7 bases from V and 1 base from J, with 10 bases between. CDR3 coding DNA: TGTGCCAGCATTCGGGCTAGGAACACCGGGGAGCTGTTTTTT. It is translated as CASIRARNTGELFF.

This clonotype was observed a handful of times. This chain joins TRBV2 and TRBJ1-5; D gene unclear. The length of the CDR3 is 13 residues. Looked up from germline, CDR1 is SNHLY and CDR2 is FYNNEI. The ends were cut back, 8 bases at V and 7 bases at J, with 15 bases in the middle. CDR3 region: CASYGGGKQPQHF. The DNA for the CDR3 is TGTGCCAGCTACGGAGGTGGAAAGCAGCCCCAGCATTTT.

By share of the sample, this clonotype is medium-sized. V is TRBV24-1 and J is TRBJ2-1; TRBD1 matches at 11 bases. Germline CDR1 reads KGHDR; CDR2 reads SFDVKD. CDR3 length: 18 amino acids. Trimming removed 7 bases from V and 1 base from J; junction bases left unmatched: 11. The DNA for the CDR3 is TGTGCCACCAGGGACAGGGGGCGATCGCCGGGTTCCTACAATGAGCAGTTCTTC. Translated: CATRDRGRSPGSYNEQFF.

This clonotype was detected ten times or more. The rearrangement links TRBV5-1 to TRBJ1-4; D unclear. The ends were cut back, 4 bases at V and 6 bases at J, with 16 bases in the middle. The CDR3 has 15 residues. The V gene's germline CDR1 is SGHRS and CDR2 YFSETQ. The CDR3 loop is CASSARGGLDEKLFF. Written as DNA, the CDR3 is TGCGCCAGCAGCGCACGGGGAGGATTGGATGAAAAACTGTTTTTT.

This clonotype occurred many times. The V call is TRBV20-1, the J call TRBJ2-7, with a weak D call TRBD1 (7 bases). The germline CDR1 and CDR2 sequences are DFQATT and SNEGSKA (reference sequence). The V end lost 6 bases, the J end lost 6 bases, and 18 bases lay between the germline ends. The CDR3 length is 13 residues. The CDR3 protein is CSAFSGTAGEQYF. The CDR3 region has the DNA TGCAGTGCCTTCTCCGGGACAGCGGGCGAGCAGTACTTC.

This clonotype was counted only a few times. This chain connects TRBV20-1 to TRBJ1-5; a possible D gene is TRBD1 (6 bases). V was trimmed by 2 bases and J by 11 bases, leaving 10 bases between them. The CDR3 sequence is 11 residues long. In germline, CDR1 is DFQATT, CDR2 SNEGSKA (reference sequence). This CDR3 reads CSARIGGAQHF. The CDR3 region has the DNA TGCAGTGCTAGAATAGGGGGGGCCCAGCATTTT.

There are many counts of this clonotype. V gene TRBV20-1 combines with J gene TRBJ1-5; D unresolved. This CDR3 is 15 amino acids long. Deletions cut 5 bases from V and 6 bases from J, with 20 bases between. Germline V gene sequence: CDR1 DFQATT, CDR2 SNEGSKA (reference sequence). Written as DNA, the CDR3 is TGCAGTGCTCGCCTGGAGGTTGCCGGCACTCAGCCCCAGCATTTT. Its protein product is CSARLEVAGTQPQHF.

In its sample, this clonotype was seen many times. The CDR3: CASSRTGGGLTDTQYF. Written as DNA, the CDR3 is TGTGCCAGCAGCCGGACAGGGGGCGGGTTAACAGATACGCAGTATTTT. The chain recombines TRBV7-8 with TRBJ2-3; 11 nucleotides agree with TRBD1. The CDR3 consists of 16 residues. Trimming at V came to 5 bases and at J to 3 bases, leaving 7 bases not matched to a gene. The V gene's germline CDR1 is SGHVS and CDR2 FQNEAQ.

The table lists this clonotype with many counts. V gene TRBV20-1 combines with J gene TRBJ2-3, with D maybe TRBD1 (6 bases). V was clipped by 4 bases and J by 0 bases, with 8 bases between them. The germline CDR1 and CDR2 sequences are DFQATT and SNEGSKA (reference sequence). The CDR3 sequence is 13 residues long. The CDR3 loop is CSAKRGSTDTQYF. Here the CDR3 DNA reads TGCAGTGCTAAAAGGGGGAGCACAGATACGCAGTATTTT.

Many counts were recorded for this clonotype. The chain carries TRBV12-3 or TRBV12-4 and TRBJ2-7; 11 bases line up with TRBD2. J was trimmed by 3 bases and V by 5 bases; bases with no gene match: 3. The CDR3 is 14 amino acids. CDR3 residues: CASSPTSGSYEQYF. DNA for the CDR3: TGTGCCAGCAGTCCCACTAGCGGGAGCTACGAGCAGTACTTC.

This clonotype was detected many times. The V gene is TRBV6-5, the J gene TRBJ1-6; D is uncertain. Germline CDR1 is MNHEY and CDR2 is SVGAGI. CDR3 length: 13 amino acids. The V gene lost 6 bases and the J gene lost 11 bases, with 14 bases spanning the gap. CDR3: CASSQTQITPLHF. DNA of the CDR3: TGTGCCAGCAGCCAAACCCAGATAACACCCCTCCACTTT.